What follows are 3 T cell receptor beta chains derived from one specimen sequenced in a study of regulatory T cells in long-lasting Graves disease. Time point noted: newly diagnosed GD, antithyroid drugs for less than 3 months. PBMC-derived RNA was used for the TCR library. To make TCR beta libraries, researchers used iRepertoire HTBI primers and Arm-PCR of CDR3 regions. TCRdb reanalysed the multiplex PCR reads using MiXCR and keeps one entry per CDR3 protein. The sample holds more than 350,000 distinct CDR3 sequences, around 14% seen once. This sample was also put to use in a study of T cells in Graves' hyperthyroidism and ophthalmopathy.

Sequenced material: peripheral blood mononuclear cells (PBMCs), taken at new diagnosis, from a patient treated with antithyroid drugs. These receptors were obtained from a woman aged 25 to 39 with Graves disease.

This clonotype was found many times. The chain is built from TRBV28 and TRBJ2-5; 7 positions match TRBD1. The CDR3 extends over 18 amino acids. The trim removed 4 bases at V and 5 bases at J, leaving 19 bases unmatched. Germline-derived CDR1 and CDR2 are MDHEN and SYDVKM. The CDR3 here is CASSYAPAAQQGRETQYF. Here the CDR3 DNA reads TGTGCCAGCAGTTATGCCCCCGCCGCCCAACAGGGGCGGGAGACCCAGTACTTC.

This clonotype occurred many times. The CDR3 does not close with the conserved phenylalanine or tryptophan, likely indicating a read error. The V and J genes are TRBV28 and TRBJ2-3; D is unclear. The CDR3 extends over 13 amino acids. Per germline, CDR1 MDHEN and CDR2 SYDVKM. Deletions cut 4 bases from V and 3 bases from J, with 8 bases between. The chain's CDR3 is CASSSLPTDTQYY. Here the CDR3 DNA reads TGTGCCAGCAGTTCTCTTCCAACAGATACGCAGTATTAT.

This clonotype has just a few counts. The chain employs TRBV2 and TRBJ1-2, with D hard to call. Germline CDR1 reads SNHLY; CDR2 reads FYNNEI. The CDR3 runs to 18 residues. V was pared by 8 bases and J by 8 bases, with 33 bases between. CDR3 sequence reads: CASSLGRIQAGSPEGYTF. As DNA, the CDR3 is TGTGCCAGCTCCCTAGGGCGTATCCAGGCAGGCAGCCCAGAGGGCTACACCTTC.